These 32 T cell receptor beta chains originate from one sample sequenced in a study of blood T cell repertoires in COVID-19. Sequencing was performed with immunoSEQ multiplex PCR; in TCRdb, only in-frame clones are kept and a portion is missing. The repertoire holds about 110,000 clones, with less than 75% as singletons. Sequencing used peripheral blood. These receptors were obtained from a woman aged 55 to 70 with acute or convalescent COVID-19.

V and J are TRBV5-1 and TRBJ1-6; D uncertain. Germline lookup yields CDR1 SGHRS and CDR2 YFSETQ. CDR3 size: 19 residues. Trimming stripped 4 bases from V and 0 bases from J, with 20 bases between. CDR3 sequence: CASSLTHLPRSSYNSPLHF. The CDR3 DNA sequence: TGCGCCAGCAGCCTCACACACCTTCCGAGGAGCTCCTATAATTCACCCCTCCACTTT.

J is TRBJ2-3 and V is TRBV9, with D possibly TRBD1 on 5 matching bases. Per the germline V gene, CDR1 is SGDLS and CDR2 is YYNGEE. The CDR3 spans 15 residues. Trimming removed 3 bases from V and 1 base from J, with 12 bases in between. CDR3 coding DNA: TGTGCCAGCAGCGACAGGTTTGACGGCACAGATACGCAGTATTTT. Protein: CASSDRFDGTDTQYF.

This chain uses TRBV5-1 with TRBJ1-1; D gene unclear. V was shortened by 0 bases and J by 3 bases, with 6 bases between the two germline ends. The CDR3 contains 13 residues. Germline-derived CDR1 and CDR2 are SGHRS and YFSETQ. In nucleotides, the CDR3 is TGCGCCAGCAGCTTGGATCGTTACACTGAAGCTTTCTTT. Residues: CASSLDRYTEAFF.

The gene calls are TRBV7-2 and TRBJ1-1, with 7 bases fitting TRBD1. Trimming cost V 4 bases and J 4 bases; bases outside gene matches: 3. Looked up from germline, CDR1 is SGHTA and CDR2 is FQGNSA. This CDR3 contains 13 residues. CDR3 bases: TGTGCCAGCAGCTCGGGACAGATCACTGAAGCTTTCTTT. Amino acid sequence: CASSSGQITEAFF.

The chain couples TRBV29-1 to TRBJ2-5, with 9 bases fitting TRBD1. The CDR3 has 13 amino acids. Germline trimming cut 8 bases from V and 5 bases from J; bases unmatched to any gene: 9. The germline V gene encodes CDR1 SQVTM and CDR2 ANQGSEA. CDR3: CSTSQGAGETQYF. The CDR3 nucleotides read TGCAGCACCTCACAGGGGGCGGGGGAGACCCAGTACTTC.

The chain combines TRBV19 with TRBJ1-1; 10 nucleotides match TRBD1. The CDR3 is 14 residues long. V gave up 3 bases and J gave up 5 bases; unmatched junction bases: 3. In germline, CDR1 is LNHDA, CDR2 SQIVND (reference sequence). Written as DNA, the CDR3 is TGTGCCAGTAGTATTGGGGGACAGGGGACTGAAGCTTTCTTT. This codes for CASSIGGQGTEAFF.

This chain links TRBV13 with TRBJ2-2, with 9 bases matching TRBD2. This CDR3 is 17 amino acids long. Germline CDR1 and CDR2: PRHDT and FYEKMQ (reference sequence). The trim removed 2 bases at V and 0 bases at J, leaving 4 bases unmatched. CDR3: CASSLKRGVSNTGELFF. The CDR3 coding sequence is TGTGCCAGCAGCTTAAAGCGGGGGGTGTCGAACACCGGGGAGCTGTTTTTT.

The chain uses TRBV5-1 and TRBJ2-1; the match to TRBD2 covers 10 bases. V was pared by 5 bases and J by 0 bases, with 5 bases of the junction left unmatched. The CDR3 totals 16 residues. Germline V lookup: CDR1 SGHRS, CDR2 YFSETQ. The CDR3 loop is CASRASGGRSYNEQFF. The DNA for the CDR3 is TGCGCCAGCAGGGCTAGCGGGGGCCGCTCCTACAATGAGCAGTTCTTC.

The chain is built from TRBV5-1 and TRBJ1-1; TRBD1 might be the D (5 bases). Germline assignment: CDR1 SGHRS and CDR2 YFSETQ. The CDR3 is 14 residues long. Trimming took 7 bases from V and 6 from J, leaving 19 bases between them. CDR3 nucleotide sequence: TGCGCCAGCGGAGCATGGGGCGGTCGGTCTGAAGCTTTCTTT. Translation: CASGAWGGRSEAFF.

This clone was counted only a few times. The rearrangement joins TRBV27 to TRBJ1-4, with D perhaps matching TRBD1 (5 bases). Germline lookup yields CDR1 MNHEY and CDR2 SMNVEV (reference sequence). The CDR3 loop spans 14 amino acids. Deletions cut 6 bases from V and 8 bases from J, with 16 bases between. The DNA for the CDR3 is TGTGCCAGCAGGGCCGGGGGAACTGGGGAAAAACTGTTTTTT. Translation gives CASRAGGTGEKLFF.

This chain joins TRBV7-3 and TRBJ1-3; no reliable D call. This CDR3 spans 15 amino acids. The V gene's germline CDR1 is SGHTA and CDR2 FQGTGA. V lost 1 base to trimming and J lost 0 bases, with 7 bases between them. The CDR3 DNA is TGTGCCAGCAGCTTAAACACAAACTCTGGAAACACCATATATTTT. This encodes CASSLNTNSGNTIYF.

V and J are TRBV7-8 and TRBJ1-5, with 8 bases fitting TRBD1. The V gene's germline CDR1 is SGHVS and CDR2 FQNEAQ. This CDR3 has 15 amino acids. Trimming cost V 6 bases and J 6 bases; bases outside gene matches: 10. The CDR3 nucleotides read TGTGCCAGCAGTTTCGACAGGGGAATACGTCAGCCCCAGCATTTT. The encoded protein is CASSFDRGIRQPQHF.

The chain combines TRBV29-1 with TRBJ1-1; unclear D gene. Trimming cost V 6 bases and J 1 base, with 6 bases left between them. The CDR3 is 11 amino acids. Looked up from germline, CDR1 is SQVTM and CDR2 is ANQGSEA. Here the CDR3 reads CSVTENTEAFF. The CDR3 DNA sequence: TGCAGCGTCACAGAGAACACTGAAGCTTTCTTT.

The V and J genes are TRBV2 and TRBJ1-1, with a tentative D call TRBD1 (5 bases). CDR3 length: 17 residues. The germline V gene encodes CDR1 SNHLY and CDR2 FYNNEI. Trimming stripped 4 bases from V and 1 base from J, with 19 bases between. The chain's CDR3 is CASSVRPGREKNTEAFF. Written as DNA, the CDR3 is TGTGCCAGCAGTGTGAGGCCAGGGAGGGAAAAGAACACTGAAGCTTTCTTT.

This clone has only one observation. This rearrangement joins TRBV7-9 to TRBJ2-2, with a tentative D call TRBD1 (6 bases). The germline V gene encodes CDR1 SEHNR and CDR2 FQNEAQ (reference sequence). Trimming cost V 2 bases and J 1 base, with 8 bases left between them. This CDR3 is built from 15 residues. CDR3 in amino acids: CASSLKQGNTGELFF. The CDR3 coding sequence is TGTGCCAGCAGCTTAAAACAGGGGAACACCGGGGAGCTGTTTTTT.

The chain links TRBV28 to TRBJ1-3; D possibly corresponds to TRBD1 (6 bases). Trimming took off 5 bases at V and 0 bases at J, with 11 bases between the two ends. CDR3 size: 15 residues. CDR1 MDHEN and CDR2 SYDVKM come from the germline V gene. The CDR3 is CASSQGGHSGNTIYF. The CDR3 coding sequence is TGTGCCAGCAGTCAAGGGGGTCACTCTGGAAACACCATATATTTT.

The chain carries TRBV7-3 and TRBJ2-5; 12 bases align to TRBD1. After removal of 5 bases from V and 7 bases from J, the junction contained 8 bases not matched to a gene. The length of the CDR3 is 15 residues. Germline CDR1 SGHTA, CDR2 FQGTGA. The CDR3 protein is CASSPGTGGIGTQYF. Here the CDR3 DNA reads TGTGCCAGCAGCCCTGGGACAGGGGGCATAGGGACCCAGTACTTC. The full variable domain, its missing parts supplied by reference TRBV7-3 and TRBJ2-5, is GAGVSQTPSNKVTEKGKYVELRCDPISGHTALYWYRQSLGQGPEFLIYFQGTGAADDSGLPNDRFFAVRPEGSVSTLKIQRTERGDSAVYLCASSPGTGGIGTQYFGPGTRLLVL.

This clone was detected only a few times. The V gene is TRBV7-3, the J gene TRBJ1-1, with unresolved D. V was pared by 1 base and J by 0 bases, with 9 bases between. The CDR3 contains 15 residues. Germline assignment: CDR1 SGHTA and CDR2 FQGTGA. This CDR3 reads CASSLNLGMNTEAFF. Written as DNA, the CDR3 is TGTGCCAGCAGCTTAAATCTAGGCATGAACACTGAAGCTTTCTTT.

The V gene is TRBV7-2, the J gene TRBJ1-6, with TRBD1 as a possible D gene (6 bases). The germline gives CDR1 SGHTA, CDR2 FQGNSA. This CDR3 spans 15 amino acids. V lost 0 bases, J lost 9 bases, and 12 bases lay in between. The CDR3 DNA is TGTGCCAGCAGCTTAGCGCCAGGGGTAGGTTCACCCCTCCACTTT. Residues: CASSLAPGVGSPLHF.

This clone appeared many times. The rearrangement uses TRBV2 and TRBJ1-2, with D unresolved. CDR3 length: 13 residues. Germline-derived CDR1 and CDR2 are SNHLY and FYNNEI. With 3 bases removed from V and 2 bases from J, the gap between germline ends came to 7 bases. This CDR3 is CASSEAANYGYTF. The DNA of the CDR3 is TGTGCCAGCAGTGAGGCGGCGAACTATGGCTACACCTTC.

This chain uses TRBV30 with TRBJ1-2; D unclear. V lost 1 base and J lost 4, with 10 bases in between. This CDR3 comprises 13 residues. The germline V gene encodes CDR1 GTSNPN and CDR2 SVGIG (reference sequence). The CDR3 is CAWSGPEVYGYTF. In DNA, the CDR3 is TGTGCCTGGAGTGGTCCGGAGGTCTATGGCTACACCTTC.

In its sample, this clone was seen a few times. The chain couples TRBV11-2 to TRBJ2-2; the match to TRBD1 covers 8 bases. CDR1 SGHAT and CDR2 FQNNGV come from the germline V gene. This CDR3 is built from 15 residues. J gave up 6 bases and V 5 bases, and 8 bases lay outside the gene matches. CDR3 in DNA: TGTGCCAGCAGCACCTACAGGGGGAAAGCCGGGGAGCTGTTTTTT. Its translation is CASSTYRGKAGELFF.

CDR3 region: CASSGLAGPQETQYF. As DNA, the CDR3 is TGTGCCAGCAGCGGATTAGCGGGCCCCCAAGAGACCCAGTACTTC. The chain joins TRBV7-3 to TRBJ2-5, with 7 nucleotides matching TRBD2. Germline CDR1 SGHTA, CDR2 FQGTGA. The length of the CDR3 is 15 residues. With V trimmed by 5 bases and J by 1 base, 7 bases remained unmatched.

The chain has TRBV7-2 and TRBJ1-3; TRBD1 matches 7 bases. Germline V gives CDR1 SGHTA, CDR2 FQGNSA. The CDR3 is 16 residues long. With V trimmed by 6 bases and J by 0 bases, 8 bases remained unmatched. CDR3 sequence: CASRESGTASGNTIYF. The CDR3 coding sequence is TGTGCCAGCAGAGAATCCGGGACAGCCTCTGGAAACACCATATATTTT.

The genes are TRBV10-3 and TRBJ1-3; 7 bases agree with TRBD1. This CDR3 has 15 amino acids. With V trimmed by 10 bases and J by 0 bases, 9 bases remained unmatched. From germline, CDR1 is ENHRY and CDR2 SYGVKD. For the CDR3, the DNA is TGTGCCACCGTAGGACAGGCGAGCTCTGGAAACACCATATATTTT. This encodes CATVGQASSGNTIYF.

This clone came up a few times. The V and J genes are TRBV7-9 and TRBJ1-2, with 8 bases fitting TRBD1. The V segment lost 5 bases and the J segment 3 bases; nucleotides outside the gene matches: 5. Germline V gene lookup returns CDR1 SEHNR and CDR2 FQNEAQ (reference sequence). This CDR3 has 14 amino acids. CDR3 amino acids: CASSPTGDYYGYTF. The CDR3 DNA reads TGTGCCAGCAGCCCGACAGGGGACTACTATGGCTACACCTTC.

This clone appeared a few times. The chain links TRBV7-2 to TRBJ1-6; 7 positions agree with TRBD1. This CDR3 is 15 amino acids long. Germline V gives CDR1 SGHTA, CDR2 FQGNSA. The V segment lost 5 bases and the J segment 9 bases; nucleotides outside the gene matches: 10. The CDR3 loop is CASSPGQALGSPLHF. CDR3 sequence (DNA): TGTGCCAGCAGCCCAGGACAGGCTTTAGGTTCACCCCTCCACTTT.

This chain connects TRBV5-6 to TRBJ1-1; tentative D call: TRBD1 (5 bases). Germline V lookup: CDR1 SGHDT, CDR2 YYEEEE. V was shortened by 0 bases and J by 9 bases, with 9 bases between the two germline ends. This CDR3 comprises 12 residues. CDR3 coding DNA: TGTGCCAGCAGCTTGGCGGACATACAAGCTTTCTTT. It yields the protein CASSLADIQAFF.

The count of this clone is one. CDR3: CASQDPGQGAYEQYF. CDR3 nucleotides: TGTGCCAGTCAGGATCCGGGACAGGGTGCCTACGAGCAGTACTTC. This chain joins TRBV19 and TRBJ2-7; 9 bases line up with TRBD1. There are 15 residues in the CDR3. With 8 bases clipped from V and 2 bases from J, the junction kept 10 bases outside the gene matches. Germline CDR1 LNHDA, CDR2 SQIVND (reference sequence).

This rearrangement joins TRBV6-6 to TRBJ2-7; D unclear. Germline CDR1 MNHNY, CDR2 SVGAGI (reference sequence). CDR3 size: 13 residues. Trimming took 0 bases from V and 6 from J, leaving 9 bases between them. CDR3 loop: CASSYSKNGEQYF. The CDR3, as DNA: TGTGCCAGCAGTTACTCTAAAAACGGCGAGCAGTACTTC.

This sequence joins TRBV2 and TRBJ1-5; 8 bases map to TRBD1. The CDR3 length is 13 residues. V lost 7 bases, J lost 6 bases, and 5 bases stayed unmatched. Germline V lookup: CDR1 SNHLY, CDR2 FYNNEI. The CDR3 here is CASTDRGVQPQHF. The CDR3 coding sequence is TGTGCCAGCACCGACAGGGGAGTTCAGCCCCAGCATTTT.

This clone was recorded a few times. The chain carries TRBV4-2 and TRBJ1-5; the D is unclear. The CDR3 runs to 14 residues. From germline, CDR1 is LGHNA and CDR2 YNFKEQ. The V and J ends lost 4 bases and 0 bases respectively, with 7 bases between them. CDR3 in DNA: TGTGCCAGCAGCCTAGCAAATAGCAATCAGCCCCAGCATTTT. Protein product: CASSLANSNQPQHF.